Listed below are T cell receptor beta chains from one sample, sequenced in a study of immune reconstitution after stem cell transplant in scleroderma. MiXCR, applied by TCRdb to the RT-PCR reads, yields one record per CDR3 protein. Counted here are just under 5,000 distinct CDR3 sequences, 8.5% occurring once; the ten biggest clones make up less than 5%. The material was obtained before or after autologous hematopoietic stem cell transplantation (not recorded which). All receptors derive from a male donor with systemic sclerosis. The CDR3 runs from the conserved cysteine through the conserved F or W. A D gene is named only where the DNA matches it firmly. Not every row has a clone size; where given, it reads once, few, many or a size class.

>TRBJ2-6|TRBV10-3|17|few|-
TGTGCCATCAGTGAGGGCAGGGTGAGCTCTGGGGCCAACGTCCTGACTTTC
CAISEGRVSSGANVLTF
>TRBJ1-1|TRBV20-1|12|medium-sized|-
TGCAGTGCTAGCCGACAGGACCAGGAAGCTTTCTTT
CSASRQDQEAFF
>TRBJ2-3|TRBV29-1|15|medium-sized|-
TGCAGCGTTGTTGAAGGGACTGCGGCCACAGATACGCAGTATTTT
CSVVEGTAATDTQYF
>TRBJ1-2|TRBV4-1|14|few|-
TGCGCCAGCAGCCAGCCCGGGAAACGGGGTGGCTACACCTTC
CASSQPGKRGGYTF
>TRBJ2-5|TRBV5-1|18|few|TRBD2
TGCGCCAGCGCCCCTGGGCTAGCGGGAGTTTTAGCTAAAGAGACCCAGTACTTC
CASAPGLAGVLAKETQYF
>TRBJ1-5|TRBV20-1|18|medium-sized|TRBD1
TGCAGTGCTAGAGATAGGGACAGAATACTTTATAGCAATCAGCCCCAGCATTTT
CSARDRDRILYSNQPQHF
>TRBJ1-1|TRBV15|13|-|-
TGTGCCACCAGCAGAGACCGAACAGGGCGCGCTTTCTTT
CATSRDRTGRAFF
>TRBJ2-3|TRBV29-1|15|medium-sized|-
TGCAGCGTTAAAAGGGGGGGCGCAGGGGCAGATACGCAGTATTTT
CSVKRGGAGADTQYF
>TRBJ2-3|TRBV27|13|-|-
TGTGCCAGCAGTTCGGGGACTGCGAGTACGCAGTATTTT
CASSSGTASTQYF
>TRBJ2-7|TRBV27|14|few|-
TGTGCCAGCAGTCCTCGACAGGGACTAAAAGAGCAGTACTTC
CASSPRQGLKEQYF
>TRBJ1-1|TRBV5-1|15|few|TRBD1
TGCGCCAGCAGCTTTCAAGGACAGGGCAACACTGAAGCTTTCTTT
CASSFQGQGNTEAFF
>TRBJ2-1|TRBV6-1|17|large|-
TGTGCCAGCAGTGAACCTGGCCGAGCGGGCCACTACAATGAGCAGTTCTTC
CASSEPGRAGHYNEQFF
>TRBJ2-6|TRBV5-1|15|few|-
TGCGCCAGCAGCAAAACACTCTCTGGGGCCAACGTCCTGACTTTC
CASSKTLSGANVLTF
>TRBJ1-2|TRBV28|14|-|TRBD1
TGTGCCAGCATTTCAGGACAGGGCGGCTATGGCTACACCTTC
CASISGQGGYGYTF
>TRBJ2-7|TRBV20-1|12|-|TRBD2
TGCAGTGCTCCCGGGACTAGCTACGAGCAGTACTTC
CSAPGTSYEQYF
>TRBJ1-2|TRBV12-3/TRBV12-4|15|few|TRBD1
TGTGCCAGCAGTCACAGGGACAGTAAAAGCTATGGCTACACCTTC
CASSHRDSKSYGYTF
>TRBJ1-1|TRBV5-1|14|-|TRBD1
TGCGCCAGCAGCTTGGCCGGGACAGGATGGGAAGCTTTCTTT
CASSLAGTGWEAFF
>TRBJ2-7|TRBV5-1|16|-|TRBD2
TGCGCCAGCAGCTTGGGAGCGGGAGATGTAAACTACGAGCAGTACTTC
CASSLGAGDVNYEQYF
>TRBJ2-7|TRBV27|14|-|TRBD1
TGTGCCAGCAGTCGGGACAGGGGGTCCTACGAGCAGTACTTC
CASSRDRGSYEQYF
>TRBJ1-5|TRBV12-3/TRBV12-4|13|-|-
TGTGCCAGCAGTCCGGGACGAAATCAGCCCCAGCATTTT
CASSPGRNQPQHF
>TRBJ2-7|TRBV2|13|medium-sized|-
TGTGCCAGCAGTGTTAGGATCCTGACGGGGCAGTACTTC
CASSVRILTGQYF
>TRBJ1-1|TRBV20-1|13|medium-sized|TRBD1
TGCAGTGCTAGGAACAGGGGGAACACTGAAGCTTTCTTT
CSARNRGNTEAFF
>TRBJ2-7|TRBV7-2|14|few|-
TGTGCCAGCAGCTTAGGTGGCAGTCAGTACGAGCAGTACTTC
CASSLGGSQYEQYF
>TRBJ1-2|TRBV29-1|12|medium-sized|-
TGCAGCGCTTCGACAGATAACTATGGCTACACCTTC
CSASTDNYGYTF
>TRBJ2-1|TRBV19|16|few|TRBD2
TGTGCCAGTCGACTAGCGGGATTCCCCCACTACAATGAGCAGTTCTTC
CASRLAGFPHYNEQFF
>TRBJ1-1|TRBV29-1|9|few|-
TGCAGCGTGGACAGTGAAGCTTTCTTT
CSVDSEAFF
>TRBJ2-5|TRBV3-1|15|once|-
TGTGCCAGCAGCCTCGGACAGCTCAGGCCGGAGACCCAGTACTTC
CASSLGQLRPETQYF
>TRBJ2-5|TRBV12-3/TRBV12-4|12|few|TRBD2
TGTGCCAGCGGGACTAGTGTTGAGACCCAGTACTTC
CASGTSVETQYF
>TRBJ2-1|TRBV7-2|16|medium-sized|TRBD2
TGTGCCAGCAGCTTATCCGGGACTAGCGTTTACAATGAGCAGTTCTTC
CASSLSGTSVYNEQFF
>TRBJ2-7|TRBV15|15|-|-
TGTGCCACCAGCAGAGAACGCTTATACGGCTACGAGCAGTACTTC
CATSRERLYGYEQYF
>TRBJ1-1|TRBV20-1|18|few|TRBD1
TGCAGTGCTAGACCTGCGGACAGGGACCTTCTGCTGAACACTGAAGCTTTCTTT
CSARPADRDLLLNTEAFF
>TRBJ2-7|TRBV10-2|11|-|-
TGCGCCAGCACCTCACAGGTCGAGCAGTACTTC
CASTSQVEQYF
>TRBJ2-7|TRBV7-7|16|large|-
TGTGCCAGCAGCTGTAAGGACGGAGGACTTTCCTACGAGCAGTACTTC
CASSCKDGGLSYEQYF